Listed below are T cell receptor beta chains from one sample, sequenced in a study of shared clonotypes between healthy human individuals. Sequencing used immunoSEQ multiplex PCR; TCRdb keeps in-frame clones, though not all of them. The sample shows approximately 2,000,000 clones, less than 95% of them seen only once. Specimen: naive CD4+ T cells from PBMCs. These TCRs come from a man between 18 and 35 years old in good health. Some clones in this sample may be carry-over from other donors' samples. The conserved cysteine and the conserved F or W are not part of the CDR3 here.

>TRBJ1-1|TRBV4-3
ASSQDPGRSTEAF
>TRBJ1-4|TRBV25-1
ASSSGGGNEKLF
>TRBJ1-2|TRBV7-9
ASSLSNPHGYT
>TRBJ1-4|TRBV5-1
ASSGTGFPNEKLF
>TRBJ2-3|TRBV9
ASSPLGLAGLTDTQY
>TRBJ2-7|TRBV28
ASSWPGTGPNEQY
>TRBJ1-5|TRBV6-5
ASRGTGEGQPQH
>TRBJ2-1|TRBV29-1
SVGYIGLADYEQF
>TRBJ1-4|TRBV7-6
ASSLVASGQGAGEKLF
>TRBJ1-1|TRBV5-1
ASSGGHPNTEAF
>TRBJ2-7|TRBV28
ASSPTLGDLREQY
>TRBJ1-5|TRBV19
ASSIGTGGRSNQPQH
>TRBJ1-2|TRBV5-4
ASSLVSTYGYT
>TRBJ2-7|TRBV6-1
ASSDPPAITYEQY
>TRBJ2-5|TRBV5-1
ASSLRQGRETQY
>TRBJ2-5|TRBV5-1
ASSLGAGPQETQY
>TRBJ1-1|TRBV5-6
ASVLNKGGSAF
>TRBJ1-2|TRBV7-9
ASSTGTGGYT